Listed below are T cell receptor beta chains from one sample, sequenced in a study of regulatory T cells in long-lasting Graves disease. A single record per CDR3 protein comes from TCRdb applying MiXCR to the multiplex PCR reads. Of about 540,000 distinct CDR3 sequences listed, 13% are singletons. Another study also made use of these data, one on T cells in Graves' hyperthyroidism and ophthalmopathy.

The specimen comprised peripheral blood mononuclear cells (PBMCs), sampled at new diagnosis, from a patient treated with antithyroid drugs. Receptors originate from a man under 40 with Graves disease. The CDR3 runs from the conserved cysteine through the conserved F or W. The D gene is left open where the match is weak. Clone size, where shown, is once, few, many, or a class for clones that have expanded.

clone_size	j_call	d_call	v_call	cdr3_aa	cdr3_nt
many	TRBJ2-1	-	TRBV9	CASGALYNEQFF	TGTGCCAGCGGAGCCTTGTACAATGAGCAGTTCTTC
-	TRBJ2-2	-	TRBV14	CASSATWVGELFF	TGTGCCAGCAGCGCTACGTGGGTTGGGGAGCTGTTTTTT
few	TRBJ2-7	-	TRBV27	CASSFVGGAYEQYF	TGTGCCAGCAGTTTCGTAGGGGGGGCCTACGAGCAGTACTTC
many	TRBJ1-4	TRBD1	TRBV27	CASSTLSTGGLANEKLFF	TGTGCCAGCAGTACGCTATCGACAGGGGGCTTGGCTAATGAAAAACTGTTTTTT
few	TRBJ2-7	TRBD1	TRBV19	CASSIDRASYEQYF	TGTGCCAGTAGTATCGACAGGGCATCCTACGAGCAGTACTTC
many	TRBJ2-7	TRBD2	TRBV7-2	CASSVSFQREGHF	TGTGCCAGCAGCGTCAGTTTCCAGCGGGAGGGCCATTTC
many	TRBJ2-1	TRBD2	TRBV3-1	CASSQLPPSSGGYNEQFF	TGTGCCAGCAGCCAATTGCCCCCATCTAGCGGGGGCTACAATGAGCAGTTCTTC
few	TRBJ2-7	-	TRBV12-3/TRBV12-4	CASSFAAVYEQYF	TGTGCCAGCAGTTTTGCGGCCGTTTACGAGCAGTACTTC
few	TRBJ2-7	-	TRBV20-1	CSAYSGLLYEQYF	TGCAGTGCTTATTCCGGACTCCTCTACGAGCAGTACTTC
many	TRBJ2-3	-	TRBV5-1	CASSRNRESGSDTQYF	TGCGCCAGCAGCCGAAATCGGGAGAGCGGCTCAGATACGCAGTATTTT
-	TRBJ2-2	TRBD1	TRBV7-3	CASRLGTGLAGELFF	TGTGCCAGCAGGCTCGGGACAGGGCTGGCCGGGGAGCTGTTTTTT
few	TRBJ2-2	TRBD2	TRBV2	CASTRLAGRAGELFF	TGTGCCAGCACCAGACTAGCGGGGCGAGCCGGGGAGCTGTTTTTT
few	TRBJ2-1	TRBD2	TRBV20-1	CSASREGGLARYNEQFF	TGCAGTGCTAGTAGGGAGGGGGGACTAGCGAGATACAATGAGCAGTTCTTC
many	TRBJ2-7	-	TRBV6-2/TRBV6-3	CASSYRGRTYEQYF	TGTGCCAGCAGTTACCGGGGACGGACCTACGAGCAGTACTTC
few	TRBJ1-2	-	TRBV20-1	CSAKKNTNYGYTF	TGCAGTGCTAAGAAAAATACTAACTATGGCTACACCTTC
-	TRBJ1-5	TRBD1	TRBV20-1	CSAHSGQGGLSNQPQHF	TGCAGTGCTCACTCGGGACAGGGAGGTCTGAGCAATCAGCCCCAGCATTTT
-	TRBJ2-1	TRBD2	TRBV27	CASILRASGNNEQFF	TGTGCCAGCATTCTTCGGGCTAGCGGCAACAATGAGCAGTTCTTC
-	TRBJ1-2	-	TRBV9	CASSDPGAGYTF	TGTGCCAGCAGCGATCCAGGGGCTGGCTACACCTTC
many	TRBJ2-7	-	TRBV9	CASSVEKWGYEQYF	TGTGCCAGCAGCGTAGAGAAATGGGGCTACGAGCAGTACTTC
few	TRBJ1-2	-	TRBV14	CASSPALGGYTF	TGTGCCAGCAGCCCTGCTCTGGGGGGCTACACCTTC
-	TRBJ1-6	-	TRBV2	CASREGAYSPLHF	TGTGCCAGCAGGGAAGGGGCTTATTCACCCCTCCACTTT
few	TRBJ2-5	-	TRBV5-1	CASSLEGSWRETQYF	TGCGCCAGCAGCTTGGAGGGCAGTTGGCGAGAGACCCAGTACTTC
few	TRBJ2-7	-	TRBV5-4	CASSLLTAVYEQYF	TGTGCCAGCAGCTTGCTGACGGCTGTCTACGAGCAGTACTTC
few	TRBJ2-3	TRBD2	TRBV3-1	CASSQEGITSGLWEDTQYF	TGTGCCAGCAGCCAAGAAGGAATAACTAGCGGCCTCTGGGAAGATACGCAGTATTTT
many	TRBJ2-2	TRBD2	TRBV12-3/TRBV12-4	CASNKGLGNIGELFF	TGTGCCAGCAACAAGGGACTAGGGAATATCGGGGAGCTGTTTTTT
-	TRBJ2-7	TRBD1	TRBV12-3/TRBV12-4	CASSPGQGISYEQYF	TGTGCCAGCAGTCCCGGACAGGGGATTTCCTACGAGCAGTACTTC
many	TRBJ2-7	-	TRBV2	CASSDGRGSYEQYF	TGTGCCAGCAGTGACGGCAGGGGATCCTACGAGCAGTACTTC
many	TRBJ2-5	TRBD2	TRBV5-1	CASSVTSGYDETQYF	TGCGCCAGCAGCGTGACTAGCGGGTATGATGAGACCCAGTACTTC
many	TRBJ2-5	-	TRBV5-4	CASADIGRGETQYF	TGTGCCAGCGCTGACATCGGCCGCGGAGAGACCCAGTACTTC
few	TRBJ1-5	-	TRBV6-1	CASRGPGWSNQPQHF	TGTGCCAGCAGGGGCCCGGGTTGGAGCAATCAGCCCCAGCATTTT
many	TRBJ2-6	-	TRBV28	CASSLRQGPYSGANVLTF	TGTGCCAGCAGTTTACGTCAGGGACCCTACTCTGGGGCCAACGTCCTGACTTTC
many	TRBJ1-5	TRBD1	TRBV7-2	CASSLLLTGAQHF	TGTGCCAGCAGCTTACTGTTGACAGGGGCCCAGCATTTT
many	TRBJ2-5	TRBD1	TRBV6-1	CASSETPDRAGETQYF	TGTGCCAGCAGTGAAACCCCGGACAGGGCGGGGGAGACCCAGTACTTC
-	TRBJ2-7	-	TRBV29-1	CSASPQGGYEQYF	TGCAGCGCGAGTCCCCAGGGGGGCTACGAGCAGTACTTC
-	TRBJ1-5	TRBD1	TRBV27	CASRPGQGERTQPQHF	TGTGCCAGCAGACCGGGACAGGGGGAAAGAACGCAGCCCCAGCATTTT
many	TRBJ2-7	-	TRBV12-3/TRBV12-4	CASSSWTDYEQYF	TGTGCCAGCAGTTCTTGGACAGACTACGAGCAGTACTTC
-	TRBJ2-7	TRBD2	TRBV12-3/TRBV12-4	CANSPGTSSGEQYF	TGTGCCAACAGTCCCGGGACTAGCTCAGGCGAGCAGTACTTC
many	TRBJ2-1	TRBD2	TRBV5-1	CASSRIAGGLPSYNEQFF	TGCGCCAGCAGCAGAATAGCGGGAGGACTCCCCTCCTACAATGAGCAGTTCTTC
many	TRBJ2-3	-	TRBV9	CASSSGNTDTQYF	TGTGCCAGCAGCTCCGGGAACACAGATACGCAGTATTTT
many	TRBJ2-2	-	TRBV3-1	CASSQAGHTGELFF	TGTGCCAGCAGCCAAGCGGGGCACACCGGGGAGCTGTTTTTT
-	TRBJ2-1	TRBD2	TRBV20-1	CSATHEAGASYNEQFF	TGCAGTGCTACCCATGAAGCGGGAGCATCCTACAATGAGCAGTTCTTC
many	TRBJ1-5	-	TRBV12-3/TRBV12-4	CASSVPNQPQHF	TGTGCCAGCAGTGTGCCTAATCAGCCCCAGCATTTT
many	TRBJ1-4	TRBD1	TRBV20-1	CSAGQGAELFF	TGCAGTGCTGGACAGGGAGCGGAACTGTTTTTT
many	TRBJ2-3	-	TRBV7-2	CASSTGGSYTQYF	TGTGCCAGCAGCACCGGAGGTAGTTATACGCAGTATTTT
-	TRBJ2-7	-	TRBV9	CASSVGVAADYEQYF	TGTGCCAGCAGCGTAGGGGTGGCCGCGGACTACGAGCAGTACTTC
many	TRBJ2-7	TRBD1	TRBV12-3/TRBV12-4	CASSPGTGISPLDWEQYF	TGTGCCAGCAGTCCCGGGACAGGGATCTCCCCCCTCGATTGGGAGCAGTACTTC
many	TRBJ2-7	-	TRBV10-3	CAISESGLVGEQYF	TGTGCCATCAGTGAGTCGGGTCTGGTAGGGGAGCAGTACTTC
-	TRBJ2-7	-	TRBV12-3/TRBV12-4	CASSKGTFFNEQYF	TGTGCCAGCAGTAAGGGGACTTTTTTTAACGAGCAGTACTTC
many	TRBJ1-1	-	TRBV18	CASSPGALGAFF	TGTGCCAGCTCACCGGGGGCGCTTGGGGCTTTCTTT
many	TRBJ2-1	-	TRBV29-1	CSGYGGKSPYNEQFF	TGCAGCGGCTACGGTGGGAAATCCCCTTACAATGAGCAGTTCTTC
few	TRBJ2-2	-	TRBV6-1	CAPRGDSTGELFF	TGTGCCCCCAGAGGGGACTCGACCGGGGAGCTGTTTTTT
-	TRBJ2-2	-	TRBV19	CASSKTEAGTGELFF	TGTGCCAGTAGCAAGACAGAGGCGGGCACCGGGGAGCTGTTTTTT
many	TRBJ2-1	-	TRBV20-1	CSARTWGIRVDEQFF	TGCAGTGCTAGAACCTGGGGAATCAGAGTCGATGAGCAGTTCTTC